This is a list of T cell receptor beta chains from one sample in a study of human T cells and chemical hapten exposure. TCRdb recomputed calls from the RACE reads with MiXCR, one row per CDR3 protein. The top ten hold over 7% of the sample, which has approximately 370,000 distinct CDR3 sequences, roughly 6% seen once. Sequencing was performed on whole blood, taken in connection with sensitization to the hapten diphenylcyclopropenone (DPC). These receptors were collected from a woman between 18 and 29 years old with alopecia areata. Some clones in this sample may be carry-over from other donors' samples. Both conserved end residues are part of each CDR3. The D gene is left open where the match is weak. Rows give clone size only sometimes, using once, few, many, or a class for an expanded clone.

j_gene: TRBJ2-3
d_gene: TRBD2
abundance: many
v_gene: TRBV6-6
CDR3aa: CASSPGLAADTQYF
CDR3nt: TGTGCCAGCAGCCCGGGACTAGCGGCAGATACGCAGTATTTT

j_gene: TRBJ2-7
d_gene: .
abundance: .
v_gene: TRBV28
CDR3aa: CASSRDFEQYF
CDR3nt: TGTGCCAGCAGTCGGGACTTCGAGCAGTACTTC

j_gene: TRBJ2-5
d_gene: .
abundance: few
v_gene: TRBV7-9
CDR3aa: CASSLPGGRGKETQYF
CDR3nt: TGTGCCAGCAGCCTACCCGGGGGGCGCGGGAAAGAGACCCAGTACTTC

j_gene: TRBJ2-3
d_gene: TRBD2
abundance: .
v_gene: TRBV2
CDR3aa: CASTGRASGADTQYF
CDR3nt: TGTGCCAGCACCGGAAGGGCTAGCGGGGCCGATACGCAGTATTTT

j_gene: TRBJ2-7
d_gene: TRBD1
abundance: few
v_gene: TRBV20-1
CDR3aa: CSAAGQVSYEQYF
CDR3nt: TGCAGTGCCGCAGGACAGGTCTCCTACGAGCAGTACTTC

j_gene: TRBJ2-3
d_gene: TRBD2
abundance: many
v_gene: TRBV2
CDR3aa: CASSGGGTTDTQYF
CDR3nt: TGTGCCAGCAGTGGCGGGGGGACCACAGATACGCAGTATTTT

j_gene: TRBJ1-6
d_gene: .
abundance: .
v_gene: TRBV27
CDR3aa: CASSFSVEGSQSSPLHF
CDR3nt: TGTGCCAGCAGTTTTTCCGTAGAGGGGTCCCAGAGTTCACCCCTCCACTTT

j_gene: TRBJ2-1
d_gene: .
abundance: .
v_gene: TRBV20-1
CDR3aa: CSARTFTGTSF
CDR3nt: TGCAGTGCTAGAACGTTTACAGGGACGTCCTTC

j_gene: TRBJ1-1
d_gene: TRBD1
abundance: .
v_gene: TRBV29-1
CDR3aa: CSVEGGQGRHMNTEAFF
CDR3nt: TGCAGCGTTGAAGGGGGACAGGGGAGACACATGAACACTGAAGCTTTCTTT

j_gene: TRBJ1-5
d_gene: .
abundance: many
v_gene: TRBV28
CDR3aa: CASSSAGASNQPQHF
CDR3nt: TGTGCCAGCAGTTCCGCAGGGGCCTCGAATCAGCCCCAGCATTTT

j_gene: TRBJ2-1
d_gene: TRBD1
abundance: .
v_gene: TRBV19
CDR3aa: CASSAGQGSYNEQFF
CDR3nt: TGTGCCAGTAGTGCGGGACAGGGCTCCTACAATGAGCAGTTCTTC

j_gene: TRBJ2-7
d_gene: .
abundance: many
v_gene: TRBV3-1
CDR3aa: CASSQENREQYF
CDR3nt: TGTGCCAGCAGCCAAGAGAACAGGGAGCAGTACTTC

j_gene: TRBJ2-7
d_gene: TRBD1
abundance: few
v_gene: TRBV5-1
CDR3aa: CASRGQGGHEQYF
CDR3nt: TGCGCCAGCAGGGGACAGGGTGGCCACGAGCAGTACTTC

j_gene: TRBJ2-3
d_gene: .
abundance: many
v_gene: TRBV7-9
CDR3aa: CASSRDSLGADTQYF
CDR3nt: TGTGCCAGCAGCCGTGACAGCCTAGGGGCAGATACGCAGTATTTT

j_gene: TRBJ2-3
d_gene: TRBD2
abundance: many
v_gene: TRBV5-6
CDR3aa: CASSPRGLATDTQYF
CDR3nt: TGTGCCAGCAGCCCACGCGGACTAGCCACAGATACGCAGTATTTT

j_gene: TRBJ2-1
d_gene: .
abundance: few
v_gene: TRBV12-3/TRBV12-4
CDR3aa: CASSLAYGARYNEQFF
CDR3nt: TGTGCCAGCAGTTTAGCGTACGGGGCAAGGTACAATGAGCAGTTCTTC

j_gene: TRBJ1-2
d_gene: .
abundance: few
v_gene: TRBV7-2
CDR3aa: CASSLAGRSNYGYTF
CDR3nt: TGTGCCAGCAGCTTAGCGGGCAGGAGCAACTATGGCTACACCTTC

j_gene: TRBJ1-5
d_gene: .
abundance: .
v_gene: TRBV20-1
CDR3aa: CSASGQPNQPQHF
CDR3nt: TGCAGTGCTAGTGGACAGCCAAATCAGCCCCAGCATTTT

j_gene: TRBJ1-6
d_gene: TRBD1
abundance: few
v_gene: TRBV7-9
CDR3aa: CASSLTGGVNSPLHF
CDR3nt: TGTGCCAGCAGCTTGACAGGGGGGGTCAATTCACCCCTCCACTTT

j_gene: TRBJ2-7
d_gene: .
abundance: .
v_gene: TRBV9
CDR3aa: CASSVTGSDEQYF
CDR3nt: TGTGCCAGCAGCGTGACGGGATCTGACGAGCAGTACTTC

j_gene: TRBJ1-6
d_gene: .
abundance: few
v_gene: TRBV6-5
CDR3aa: CASSYRGAYNSPLHF
CDR3nt: TGTGCCAGCAGTTACCGGGGGGCCTATAATTCACCCCTCCACTTT

j_gene: TRBJ2-6
d_gene: TRBD2
abundance: few
v_gene: TRBV6-2/TRBV6-3
CDR3aa: CASSTTSGGTWAGANVLTF
CDR3nt: TGTGCCAGCAGTACAACTAGCGGGGGGACCTGGGCTGGGGCCAACGTCCTGACTTTC

j_gene: TRBJ1-5
d_gene: .
abundance: .
v_gene: TRBV20-1
CDR3aa: CSAKKSRDAQPQHF
CDR3nt: TGCAGTGCTAAGAAATCGAGGGATGCCCAGCCCCAGCATTTT

j_gene: TRBJ2-3
d_gene: .
abundance: few
v_gene: TRBV2
CDR3aa: CASSVGAPLRYF
CDR3nt: TGTGCCAGCAGTGTTGGGGCCCCGCTGAGGTATTTT

j_gene: TRBJ1-4
d_gene: .
abundance: few
v_gene: TRBV27
CDR3aa: CASSPLEPEEKLFF
CDR3nt: TGTGCCAGCAGTCCCCTGGAGCCAGAGGAAAAACTGTTTTTT

j_gene: TRBJ2-1
d_gene: .
abundance: many
v_gene: TRBV28
CDR3aa: CASRRIGQKGEQFF
CDR3nt: TGTGCCAGCAGAAGGATCGGCCAGAAGGGAGAGCAGTTCTTC

j_gene: TRBJ2-3
d_gene: TRBD1
abundance: many
v_gene: TRBV9
CDR3aa: CASSVGGQGLDTQYF
CDR3nt: TGTGCCAGCAGCGTAGGAGGACAGGGACTAGATACGCAGTATTTT

j_gene: TRBJ2-3
d_gene: .
abundance: few
v_gene: TRBV18
CDR3aa: CASSRPSSTDTQYF
CDR3nt: TGTGCCAGCTCCCGGCCCTCTAGCACAGATACGCAGTATTTT

j_gene: TRBJ1-1
d_gene: .
abundance: many
v_gene: TRBV7-9
CDR3aa: CASSLVNTEAFF
CDR3nt: TGTGCCAGCAGCCTCGTTAACACTGAAGCTTTCTTT

j_gene: TRBJ1-2
d_gene: .
abundance: few
v_gene: TRBV29-1
CDR3aa: CSVEQDLNYGYTF
CDR3nt: TGCAGCGTTGAACAAGACCTTAACTATGGCTACACCTTC

j_gene: TRBJ2-7
d_gene: .
abundance: many
v_gene: TRBV28
CDR3aa: CASLGGSAYEQYF
CDR3nt: TGTGCCAGCCTTGGGGGGTCGGCCTACGAGCAGTACTTC

j_gene: TRBJ1-5
d_gene: .
abundance: many
v_gene: TRBV29-1
CDR3aa: CSVGGANQPQHF
CDR3nt: TGCAGCGTGGGAGGGGCGAATCAGCCCCAGCATTTT

j_gene: TRBJ1-1
d_gene: .
abundance: many
v_gene: TRBV6-2/TRBV6-3
CDR3aa: CASSIYGSTEAFF
CDR3nt: TGTGCCAGCAGTATTTACGGGAGTACTGAAGCTTTCTTT

j_gene: TRBJ2-3
d_gene: .
abundance: few
v_gene: TRBV2
CDR3aa: CASGAGIITDTQYF
CDR3nt: TGTGCCAGCGGGGCCGGTATTATCACAGATACGCAGTATTTT

j_gene: TRBJ1-2
d_gene: .
abundance: many
v_gene: TRBV28
CDR3aa: CASSGLAPGSYGYTF
CDR3nt: TGTGCCAGCAGTGGCCTGGCCCCCGGGTCCTATGGCTACACCTTC

j_gene: TRBJ1-2
d_gene: .
abundance: many
v_gene: TRBV6-1
CDR3aa: CASSRGRRYTF
CDR3nt: TGTGCCAGCAGTAGGGGAAGACGGTACACCTTC

j_gene: TRBJ2-4
d_gene: TRBD1
abundance: .
v_gene: TRBV6-5
CDR3aa: CASSPLTGVLAKNIQYF
CDR3nt: TGTGCCAGCAGTCCCCTTACAGGGGTACTAGCCAAAAACATTCAGTACTTC

j_gene: TRBJ2-5
d_gene: .
abundance: few
v_gene: TRBV7-2
CDR3aa: CASSLLPSSVGSETQYF
CDR3nt: TGTGCCAGCAGCTTACTTCCTTCTAGCGTAGGTTCTGAGACCCAGTACTTC

j_gene: TRBJ1-1
d_gene: .
abundance: many
v_gene: TRBV7-6
CDR3aa: CASSPTGRRRGTEAFF
CDR3nt: TGTGCCAGCAGCCCAACGGGCCGCCGGAGAGGCACTGAAGCTTTCTTT

j_gene: TRBJ2-2
d_gene: TRBD1
abundance: few
v_gene: TRBV4-2
CDR3aa: CASSQNGQASGTGELFF
CDR3nt: TGTGCCAGCAGCCAAAACGGACAGGCATCGGGCACCGGGGAGCTGTTTTTT

j_gene: TRBJ2-7
d_gene: TRBD2
abundance: few
v_gene: TRBV10-3
CDR3aa: CAISEGTSRYEQYF
CDR3nt: TGTGCCATCAGTGAGGGGACTAGTCGGTACGAGCAGTACTTC

j_gene: TRBJ1-3
d_gene: .
abundance: many
v_gene: TRBV6-5
CDR3aa: CASSYSNRLSGNTIYF
CDR3nt: TGTGCCAGCAGTTACTCGAACAGGCTCTCTGGAAACACCATATATTTT

j_gene: TRBJ2-7
d_gene: TRBD2
abundance: few
v_gene: TRBV20-1
CDR3aa: CSVPFGLANSYEQYF
CDR3nt: TGCAGTGTCCCATTTGGACTAGCGAACTCCTACGAGCAGTACTTC

j_gene: TRBJ2-2
d_gene: .
abundance: few
v_gene: TRBV2
CDR3aa: CASRQGGGTTGELFF
CDR3nt: TGTGCCAGCAGACAGGGCGGAGGAACGACCGGGGAGCTGTTTTTT

j_gene: TRBJ1-4
d_gene: .
abundance: few
v_gene: TRBV2
CDR3aa: CASSRGAQGREKLFF
CDR3nt: TGTGCCAGCAGTCGTGGGGCGCAGGGTCGTGAAAAACTGTTTTTT

j_gene: TRBJ1-1
d_gene: .
abundance: many
v_gene: TRBV6-5
CDR3aa: CASSYGGNTEAFF
CDR3nt: TGTGCCAGCAGTTACGGAGGGAACACTGAAGCTTTCTTT

j_gene: TRBJ1-4
d_gene: TRBD1
abundance: few
v_gene: TRBV5-1
CDR3aa: CASSPQGASTNEKLFF
CDR3nt: TGCGCCAGCAGCCCACAGGGGGCTTCAACTAATGAAAAACTGTTTTTT

j_gene: TRBJ1-4
d_gene: TRBD1
abundance: .
v_gene: TRBV20-1
CDR3aa: CSARGAGTAGEVEKLFF
CDR3nt: TGCAGTGCTAGAGGTGCCGGGACAGCCGGGGAGGTTGAAAAACTGTTTTTT

j_gene: TRBJ2-7
d_gene: .
abundance: many
v_gene: TRBV2
CDR3aa: CASSVLDYEQYF
CDR3nt: TGTGCCAGTTCGGTTCTAGATTACGAGCAGTACTTC

j_gene: TRBJ2-3
d_gene: .
abundance: .
v_gene: TRBV6-5
CDR3aa: CASSYSIFGGGGTQYF
CDR3nt: TGTGCCAGCAGTTACTCGATCTTTGGCGGCGGTGGTACGCAGTATTTT

j_gene: TRBJ1-3
d_gene: .
abundance: many
v_gene: TRBV28
CDR3aa: CASSSPGAGNTIYF
CDR3nt: TGTGCCAGCAGCTCACCAGGGGCTGGAAACACCATATATTTT

j_gene: TRBJ1-1
d_gene: .
abundance: .
v_gene: TRBV20-1
CDR3aa: CSAVDRAMNTEAFF
CDR3nt: TGCAGTGCTGTTGACAGAGCGATGAACACTGAAGCTTTCTTT

j_gene: TRBJ1-4
d_gene: .
abundance: .
v_gene: TRBV5-1
CDR3aa: CASSFGELNEKLFF
CDR3nt: TGCGCCAGCAGCTTCGGGGAGCTTAATGAAAAACTGTTTTTT